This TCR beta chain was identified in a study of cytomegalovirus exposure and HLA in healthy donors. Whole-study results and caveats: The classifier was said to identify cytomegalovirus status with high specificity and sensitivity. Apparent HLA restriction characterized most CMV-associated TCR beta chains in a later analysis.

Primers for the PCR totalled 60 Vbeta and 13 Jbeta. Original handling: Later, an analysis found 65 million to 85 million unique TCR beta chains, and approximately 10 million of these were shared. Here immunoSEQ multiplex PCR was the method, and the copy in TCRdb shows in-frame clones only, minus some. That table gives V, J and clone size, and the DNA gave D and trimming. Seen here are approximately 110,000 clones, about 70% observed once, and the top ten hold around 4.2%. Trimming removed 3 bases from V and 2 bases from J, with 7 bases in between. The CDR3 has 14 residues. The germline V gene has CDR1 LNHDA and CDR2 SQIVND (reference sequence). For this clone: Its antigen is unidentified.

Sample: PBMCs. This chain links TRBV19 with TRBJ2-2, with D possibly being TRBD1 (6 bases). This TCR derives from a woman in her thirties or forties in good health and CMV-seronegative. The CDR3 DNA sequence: TGTGCCAGTAGTATGGACAGAAACACCGGGGAGCTGTTTTTT. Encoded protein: CASSMDRNTGELFF. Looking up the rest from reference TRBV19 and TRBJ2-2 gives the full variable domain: DGGITQSPKYLFRKEGQNVTLSCEQNLNHDAMYWYRQDPGQGLRLIYYSQIVNDFQKGDIAEGYSVSREKKESFPLTVTSAQKNPTAFYLCASSMDRNTGELFFGEGSRLTVL.